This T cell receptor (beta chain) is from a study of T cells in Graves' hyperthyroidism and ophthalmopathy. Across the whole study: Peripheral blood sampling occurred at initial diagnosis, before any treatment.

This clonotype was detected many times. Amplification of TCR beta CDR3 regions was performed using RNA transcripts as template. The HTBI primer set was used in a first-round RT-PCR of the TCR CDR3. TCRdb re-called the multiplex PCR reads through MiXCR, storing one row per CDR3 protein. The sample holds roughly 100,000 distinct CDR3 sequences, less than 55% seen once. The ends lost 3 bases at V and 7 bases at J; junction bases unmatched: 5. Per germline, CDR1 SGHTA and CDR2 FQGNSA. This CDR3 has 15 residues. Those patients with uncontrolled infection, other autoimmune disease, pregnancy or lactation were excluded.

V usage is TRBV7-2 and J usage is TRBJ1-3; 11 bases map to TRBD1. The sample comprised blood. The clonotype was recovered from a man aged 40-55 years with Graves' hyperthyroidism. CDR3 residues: CASSFRDRGGNTIYF. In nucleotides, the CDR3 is TGTGCCAGCAGCTTCCGGGACAGGGGGGGGAACACCATATATTTT.